The present entry profiles one TCR beta chain with its context. This clonotype was recorded a few times. It lacks a known antigen. No base quality information exists; no much larger clone differs at one position. Sequencing used an Illumina HiSeq 1500. The public reads were run again by TCRdb, first through fastp at Q25 and then through MiXCR, and only productive beta chains were kept. Each entry merges the rows of one CDR3 protein and shows their most common DNA and genes. This sample gives about 310,000 distinct CDR3 sequences in total; about a sixth of them show up just once. The ten largest clones represent 9.5% to 15% of the sample. The sample originates from a study of T cell repertoires in cytomegalovirus infection (dated by TCRdb to between 2019 and 2020). Turning to the overall study: The HLA type of each donor mattered for the analysis, because public TCR beta signatures pointed to carriage of CMV infection along with the matching HLA type. Overall results and qualifications from the work: The ex vivo response was dominated by HLA-C-restricted CMV-specific TCR beta clonotypes, and the single most frequent clonotype in two of eight donors was supplied by these HLA-C-restricted clonotypes. Carriers of CMV infection plus the relevant HLA type were discriminated by the cumulative frequency of public TCR beta family members in the study cohort and in an independent approximately 400-donor cohort.

CDR1 LGHDT and CDR2 YNNKEL are derived from the germline V gene (reference sequence). Germline trimming amounts to 3 bases on V and 0 bases on J, with 13 as the count of junction bases outside the gene matches. Inclusive of the bounding cysteine and phenylalanine, the CDR3 is 20 residues long. The sequence is cut down to CDR3 DNA, 60 bases in frame from base 1. The sequenced sample was PBMCs. The chain is made from TRBV3-1 and TRBJ2-1, with 11 bases aligning to TRBD2. The receptor's source is a human donor in good health (CMV status not recorded). Some clones in this sample may be carry-over from other donors' samples. The CDR3 here reads CASSQGLPGLAEYSYNEQFF. The base sequence is TGTGCCAGCAGCCAGGGACTACCGGGACTAGCGGAATACTCCTACAATGAGCAGTTCTTC.